The entry below describes one TCR beta chain. Its antigen is currently unknown. This CDR3 has 12 residues. Germline values: CDR1 GTSNPN, CDR2 SVGIG (reference sequence). V shed 0 bases and J 8 bases; nucleotides not matched to a gene: 2. The sample is drawn from a study of cytomegalovirus exposure and HLA in healthy donors. Study at large: Of all 400 or so donors who were genotyped, 75% to 90% belonged to the Caucasian-associated ancestry cluster. Findings of the study overall: CMV serostatus alone was available as immune exposure information. In an earlier analysis, about 87% or about 30%: the productive usage of most TCR beta V segments. In a later analysis, TCR beta V- and J-gene trimming was associated with a missense DCLRE1C variant.

Primers for the PCR totalled 60 Vbeta and 13 Jbeta. The data were produced by immunoSEQ multiplex PCR, yet TCRdb's version contains in-frame clones alone and is incomplete. The data contain approximately 220,000 clones, roughly 75% of them singletons. Source material: PBMCs. V usage is TRBV30 and J usage is TRBJ2-3; 7 bases line up with TRBD2. The clonotype was recovered from a woman aged 25 to 39 in good health and CMV-seronegative. CDR3 loop: CAWSVGEGTQYF. The CDR3, as DNA: TGTGCCTGGAGTGTTGGGGAGGGTACGCAGTATTTT.